Following are 31 T cell receptor beta chains from one sample sequenced in a study of blood T cell repertoires in COVID-19. Assay: immunoSEQ multiplex PCR; the TCRdb copy retains only in-frame clones and omits some. The sample lists roughly 80,000 clones, about 80% occurring once. The sequenced material came from peripheral blood. The receptors come from a human donor in a cohort sampled during active COVID-19.

This clone was seen only once. The chain couples TRBV5-4 to TRBJ1-2; the D gene is possibly TRBD1 (6 bases). V was clipped by 0 bases and J by 4 bases, with 13 bases between them. Germline CDR1 is SGHNT and CDR2 is YYREEE (reference sequence). The CDR3 has 15 amino acids. CDR3 sequence: CASSLEAGASYGYTF. CDR3 coding DNA: TGTGCCAGCAGCTTGGAGGCGGGGGCGAGCTATGGCTACACCTTC.

This clone has only a few counts. The genes are TRBV20-1 and TRBJ1-3; a possible D gene is TRBD1 (5 bases). Germline V lookup: CDR1 DFQATT, CDR2 SNEGSKA (reference sequence). The V gene lost 3 bases and the J gene lost 4 bases, with 7 bases spanning the gap. This CDR3 comprises 12 residues. CDR3 amino acids: CSASRQGNTIYF. The CDR3 DNA follows: TGCAGTGCTAGTAGACAGGGAAACACCATATATTTT.

This chain connects TRBV18 to TRBJ2-5; TRBD1 might be the D (6 bases). The V end lost 2 bases, the J end lost 2 bases, and 6 bases lay between the germline ends. Germline V lookup: CDR1 KGHSH, CDR2 LQKENI. This CDR3 has 13 amino acids. The CDR3 here is CASSPDRQETQYF. For the CDR3, the DNA is TGTGCCAGCTCACCAGACAGGCAAGAGACCCAGTACTTC.

This chain links TRBV4-2 with TRBJ2-7, with D perhaps TRBD1 (6 bases). This CDR3 contains 16 residues. V lost 4 bases and J 3 bases, leaving 19 bases between the germline ends. Germline V CDR1 and CDR2: LGHNA, YNFKEQ. CDR3 loop: CASSPRGAQGLYEQYF. The CDR3 nucleotides are TGTGCCAGCAGCCCCCGGGGTGCGCAGGGGCTCTACGAGCAGTACTTC.

The rearrangement links TRBV30 to TRBJ2-3; 7 nucleotides match TRBD1. With V trimmed by 2 bases and J by 4 bases, 9 bases remained unmatched. CDR1 is GTSNPN, CDR2 SVGIG, per germline (reference sequence). The CDR3 spans 15 residues. The DNA of the CDR3 is TGTGCCTGGAGTTTAGGAACAGGGGATCCAGATACGCAGTATTTT. The encoded protein is CAWSLGTGDPDTQYF.

This chain joins TRBV4-2 and TRBJ2-7; TRBD1 matches 7 bases. The CDR3 covers 14 residues. In germline, CDR1 is LGHNA, CDR2 YNFKEQ. V shed 4 bases, J shed 2 bases, and the junction held 5 bases outside the gene matches. The chain's CDR3 is CASSPRQGPYEQYF. CDR3 nucleotide sequence: TGTGCCAGCAGCCCCCGACAGGGTCCCTACGAGCAGTACTTC.

The V gene is TRBV5-1, the J gene TRBJ2-2; D is unclear. CDR1 is SGHRS, CDR2 YFSETQ, per germline. The V end was cut by 0 bases, the J end by 4 bases, with 10 bases between. The CDR3 is 15 residues long. CDR3 coding DNA: TGCGCCAGCAGCTTGGAAACGGTATTCACCGGGGAGCTGTTTTTT. This codes for CASSLETVFTGELFF.

This chain's CDR3 is CASSPGTPNTEAFF. The CDR3 DNA is TGTGCCAGCAGCCCCGGGACACCCAACACTGAAGCTTTCTTT. The chain recombines TRBV11-3 with TRBJ1-1, with D possibly matching TRBD1 (6 bases). CDR3 length: 14 amino acids. Trimming shortened V by 5 bases and J by 2 bases, and 12 bases separated the two germline ends. Germline assignment: CDR1 SGHNT and CDR2 YENEEA.

The rearrangement uses TRBV2 and TRBJ1-6; D is unclear. Trimming took off 6 bases at V and 5 bases at J, with 5 bases between the two ends. The germline V gene has CDR1 SNHLY and CDR2 FYNNEI. This CDR3 region has 12 residues. The CDR3 bases are TGTGCCAGCAGACAGAATAATTCACCCCTCCACTTT. Translation: CASRQNNSPLHF.

This chain joins TRBV10-1 and TRBJ2-5, with D tentatively TRBD1 (5 bases). The CDR3 runs 14 residues. The germline V and J ends were trimmed by 7 bases and 4 bases, with 16 bases remaining between them. Germline V CDR1 and CDR2: WNHNN, SYGVQD (reference sequence). CDR3 nucleotides: TGCGCCAGCACCCTCGGACAATCCCTAGAGACCCAGTACTTC. This encodes CASTLGQSLETQYF.

This CDR3 reads CASSPPSGGPETQYF. The DNA of the CDR3 is TGTGCCAGCTCACCACCTAGCGGGGGCCCGGAGACCCAGTACTTC. The V gene is TRBV18, the J gene TRBJ2-5; 9 bases are shared with TRBD2. Germline loops: CDR1 KGHSH, CDR2 LQKENI. This CDR3 comprises 15 residues. The ends lost 0 bases at V and 5 bases at J; junction bases unmatched: 4.

The rearrangement uses TRBV5-4 and TRBJ1-6, with 7 positions matching TRBD1. Germline trimming cut 4 bases from V and 7 bases from J; bases unmatched to any gene: 8. CDR1 and CDR2 from the germline V gene are SGHNT and YYREEE (reference sequence). The CDR3 spans 15 residues. The DNA for the CDR3 is TGTGCCAGCAGCAGCCCCGGGACAGCCAATTCACCCCTCCACTTT. Amino acid sequence: CASSSPGTANSPLHF.

The rearrangement links TRBV24-1 to TRBJ1-2; the D is unclear. Trimming stripped 8 bases from V and 1 base from J, with 4 bases between. Germline-derived CDR1 and CDR2 are KGHDR and SFDVKD. There are 11 residues in the CDR3. The CDR3 nucleotides are TGTGCCACCAACAGTAACTATGGCTACACCTTC. Its translation is CATNSNYGYTF.

The CDR3 is CASSSRVSNQPQHF. CDR3 DNA: TGTGCCAGCAGTTCCAGGGTGAGCAATCAGCCCCAGCATTTT. V and J are TRBV6-5 and TRBJ1-5, with a possible D match to TRBD1 (5 bases). In germline, CDR1 is MNHEY, CDR2 SVGAGI. V lost 4 bases to trimming and J lost 1 base, with 8 bases between them. The CDR3 covers 14 residues.

As DNA, the CDR3 is TGTGCCAGCAGCTTGGGGGGGGACTATGGCTACACCTTC. It codes for CASSLGGDYGYTF. J is TRBJ1-2 and V is TRBV5-8; weak D call: TRBD1 (5 bases). V was clipped by 0 bases and J by 3 bases, with 6 bases between them. This CDR3 comprises 13 residues. Germline assignment: CDR1 SGHTS and CDR2 YDEGEE.

The chain combines TRBV10-1 with TRBJ1-5, with TRBD1 as a possible D gene (5 bases). CDR3 length: 13 residues. The germline V gene has CDR1 WNHNN and CDR2 SYGVQD (reference sequence). V was shortened by 6 bases and J by 7 bases, with 13 bases between the two germline ends. CDR3 amino acids: CASSRGTEQPQHF. CDR3 in DNA: TGCGCCAGCAGCCGGGGGACTGAGCAGCCCCAGCATTTT.

The chain uses TRBV9 and TRBJ2-1; 12 positions match TRBD2. The germline V gene has CDR1 SGDLS and CDR2 YYNGEE. The junction had 7 bases not matched to a gene; V was cut back by 4 bases and J by 5 bases. CDR3 size: 16 residues. The CDR3 loop reads CASSPRLAGANNEQFF. CDR3 in DNA: TGTGCCAGCAGCCCCCGACTAGCGGGGGCTAACAATGAGCAGTTCTTC.

This chain uses TRBV5-4 with TRBJ2-5, with D uncertain. The length of the CDR3 is 11 residues. V dropped 3 bases and J dropped 2 bases, with 2 bases sitting between them. Germline V CDR1 and CDR2: SGHNT, YYREEE (reference sequence). The CDR3 is CASSSQETQYF. The CDR3 DNA sequence: TGTGCCAGCAGCTCGCAAGAGACCCAGTACTTC.

This CDR3 reads CASSIEGNYGYTF. DNA of the CDR3: TGTGCCAGTAGTATCGAGGGAAACTATGGCTACACCTTC. J is TRBJ1-2 and V is TRBV19; D not resolved. Germline CDR1 and CDR2: LNHDA and SQIVND (reference sequence). The ends were cut back, 3 bases at V and 2 bases at J, with 7 bases in the middle. This CDR3 has 13 amino acids.

CDR3 sequence reads: CATTQRDRLPEGNTIYF. The CDR3, as DNA: TGCGCGACCACCCAACGGGACAGGCTTCCCGAGGGAAACACCATATATTTT. The chain carries TRBV10-1 and TRBJ1-3; 8 bases line up with TRBD1. Germline V gives CDR1 WNHNN, CDR2 SYGVQD (reference sequence). The CDR3 spans 17 residues.

The V and J genes are TRBV10-3 and TRBJ2-3; D not certain. CDR3 length equals 11 residues. CDR1 and CDR2 from the germline V gene are ENHRY and SYGVKD. V was shortened by 11 bases and J by 4 bases, with 10 bases between the two germline ends. Here the CDR3 reads CAAMQADTQYF. In DNA form, the CDR3 reads TGTGCCGCCATGCAGGCAGATACGCAGTATTTT.

The rearrangement uses TRBV7-9 and TRBJ2-1; 8 nucleotides align to TRBD2. This CDR3 comprises 15 residues. Germline CDR1 and CDR2: SEHNR and FQNEAQ (reference sequence). Trimming took 4 bases from V and 5 from J; bases not matched to a gene: 7. CDR3 sequence: CASSSSGTRNNEQFF. In DNA, the CDR3 is TGTGCCAGCAGCTCCTCCGGGACTAGAAACAATGAGCAGTTCTTC.

This chain joins TRBV2 and TRBJ2-5; TRBD1 aligns across 9 bases. V lost 2 bases and J lost 4; bases outside the gene matches: 5. Germline-derived CDR1 and CDR2 are SNHLY and FYNNEI. This CDR3 spans 15 amino acids. This chain's CDR3 is CASSEMGQGLETQYF. The CDR3 bases are TGTGCCAGCAGTGAAATGGGACAGGGACTAGAGACCCAGTACTTC.

The chain has TRBV7-6 and TRBJ2-3, with 10 positions matching TRBD1. The CDR3 loop spans 15 amino acids. Per the germline V gene, CDR1 is SGHVS and CDR2 is FNYEAQ. V shed 5 bases, J shed 7 bases, and the junction held 9 bases outside the gene matches. The CDR3 coding sequence is TGTGCCAGCAGCCCACCGGGACAGGGGTTTTATACGCAGTATTTT. It specifies CASSPPGQGFYTQYF.

V gene TRBV11-3 combines with J gene TRBJ2-1; 10 bases are a match to TRBD2. The CDR3 runs 17 residues. The junction had 7 bases not matched to a gene; V was cut back by 0 bases and J by 5 bases. Germline-derived CDR1 and CDR2 are SGHNT and YENEEA. CDR3 DNA: TGTGCCAGCAGCTTAGATTCATGGACTAGCGGTCACAATGAGCAGTTCTTC. As protein: CASSLDSWTSGHNEQFF.

The rearrangement uses TRBV18 and TRBJ2-3; D not resolved. Germline V gene sequence: CDR1 KGHSH, CDR2 LQKENI. The ends were cut back, 0 bases at V and 0 bases at J, with 10 bases in the middle. CDR3 length: 16 amino acids. The CDR3 DNA follows: TGTGCCAGCTCACCACCGAACGGTCTAAGCACAGATACGCAGTATTTT. Protein sequence: CASSPPNGLSTDTQYF.

The rearrangement uses TRBV2 and TRBJ1-4; TRBD1 matches at 8 bases. Germline CDR1 SNHLY, CDR2 FYNNEI. There are 15 residues in the CDR3. V shed 6 bases, J shed 3 bases, and the junction held 6 bases outside the gene matches. CDR3 sequence reads: CASRQTGAPNEKLFF. CDR3 nucleotides: TGTGCCAGCAGACAGACAGGGGCCCCTAATGAAAAACTGTTTTTT.

CDR3 sequence: CASSMTAGNEQFF. CDR3 nucleotide sequence: TGTGCCAGCAGTATGACAGCAGGCAATGAGCAGTTCTTC. The chain employs TRBV6-5 and TRBJ2-1; maybe TRBD1 (5 bases). This CDR3 has 13 amino acids. The ends were cut back, 5 bases at V and 6 bases at J, with 11 bases in the middle. Looked up from germline, CDR1 is MNHEY and CDR2 is SVGAGI.

This clone appeared a single time. The genes are TRBV19 and TRBJ2-3, with D unresolved. V lost 5 bases and J 2 bases, leaving 14 bases between the germline ends. This CDR3 region has 15 residues. In germline, CDR1 is LNHDA, CDR2 SQIVND (reference sequence). The CDR3 coding sequence is TGTGCCAGTAGTGCCTACAGTGGGCTCACAGATACGCAGTATTTT. Translated: CASSAYSGLTDTQYF.

The V call is TRBV5-3, the J call TRBJ2-1; TRBD2 agrees at 9 bases. TRBV5-3 is an ORF, with its function uncertain. The CDR3 is made up of 15 amino acids. The junction had 13 bases not matched to a gene; V was cut back by 5 bases and J by 10 bases. The CDR3 DNA reads TGTGCCAGAAGGGCTCTAGCGGGGCCCTTTCGGGAGCAGTTCTTC. This translates into CARRALAGPFREQFF.

V is TRBV7-6 and J is TRBJ1-1; D uncertain. The CDR3 consists of 11 residues. In germline, CDR1 is SGHVS, CDR2 FNYEAQ. Trimming pared 4 bases from V and 7 bases from J, leaving 7 bases between. The DNA of the CDR3 is TGTGCCAGCAGCTCTAGAATTGAAGCTTTCTTT. Protein: CASSSRIEAFF.